The present TCR beta chain was sequenced within a study of cytomegalovirus exposure and HLA in healthy donors. General study results and limits: The study listed about 150 cytomegalovirus-associated TCR beta chains. Evidence from a later analysis indicated that most CMV-associated TCR beta chains looked HLA-restricted. No immune exposure information besides CMV serostatus was available.

On this clone itself: The antigen is undetermined.

PCR was performed using 60 Vbeta and 13 Jbeta primers. Source study methods: Roughly 11 million shared chains were among some 75 million unique TCR beta chains counted in a later analysis. Libraries were prepared by immunoSEQ multiplex PCR; TCRdb keeps only in-frame clonotypes and omits some of them. That table supplies the V and J calls and clone size; D and trimming were determined from the DNA. This sample has almost 200,000 clones; 65% to 90% occur once, and the top ten carry around 2.3%. This TCR came from a woman aged 45-65 years in good health and CMV-seronegative. Source material: PBMCs.

DNA for the CDR3: TGTGCCAGCAGCTTAGGTCGGGTCGGGAGCTCAGATACGCAGTATTTT. Translating it yields CASSLGRVGSSDTQYF. J is TRBJ2-3 and V is TRBV11-3; TRBD2 might be the D (6 bases). CDR1 and CDR2 from the germline V gene are SGHNT and YENEEA. V was clipped by 1 base and J by 4 bases, with 15 bases between them. CDR3 length: 16 amino acids. Together with reference TRBV11-3 and TRBJ2-3, the CDR3 gives the full variable domain: EAGVVQSPRYKIIEKKQPVAFWCNPISGHNTLYWYLQNLGQGPELLIRYENEEAVDDSQLPKDRFSAERLKGVDSTLKIQPAELGDSAVYLCASSLGRVGSSDTQYFGPGTRLTVL.